A single sample gave rise to the 14 T cell receptor beta chains below, sequenced in a study of circulating CD8 cells and anti-PD-1 response in melanoma. From live CD3+CD8+TCRalphabeta+ cells, four PD-1 and/or TIGIT subsets were sorted. Using about 15 ng of total RNA, TCR libraries were made with the QIAseq Immune Repertoire TCR panel. Via MiXCR, TCRdb re-called the reads, giving one row per CDR3 protein. The sample holds 550 to 700 distinct CDR3 sequences; roughly 7% are singletons and the top ten take under 20%. Here the sequenced sample was CD8+ T cells from PBMCs, taken at baseline or after one month of anti-PD-1 therapy (not recorded which). The receptors derive from a human donor with melanoma.

This clonotype is medium-sized. J is TRBJ1-2 and V is TRBV3-1; D uncertain. V dropped 0 bases and J dropped 4 bases, with 15 bases sitting between them. Germline V gene sequence: CDR1 LGHDT, CDR2 YNNKEL (reference sequence). This CDR3 region has 16 residues. The CDR3 spells CASSQDLQKVGYGYTF. DNA for the CDR3: TGTGCCAGCAGCCAAGATCTGCAGAAGGTGGGCTATGGCTACACCTTC.

By share of the sample, this clonotype is large. The V and J genes are TRBV29-1 and TRBJ1-2; D is unclear. The CDR3 sequence is 11 residues long. Trimming cost V 3 bases and J 4 bases, with 6 bases left between them. Germline CDR1 and CDR2: SQVTM and ANQGSEA. The CDR3 DNA sequence: TGCAGCGTTGACCGGGCCTATGGCTACACCTTC. Translated: CSVDRAYGYTF.

Judged by abundance, this clonotype is large. The chain combines TRBV7-2 with TRBJ2-3; D remains ambiguous. Trimming took off 2 bases at V and 6 bases at J, with 9 bases between the two ends. The CDR3 length is 13 residues. Per germline, CDR1 SGHTA and CDR2 FQGNSA. The CDR3 sequence is CASSLRVVDTQYF. The CDR3 nucleotides are TGTGCCAGCAGCTTAAGGGTCGTCGATACGCAGTATTTT.

This clonotype is labeled as large. This chain uses TRBV7-3 with TRBJ2-1; no definite D call. The CDR3 loop spans 14 amino acids. Deletions cut 5 bases from V and 4 bases from J, with 12 bases between. Germline loops: CDR1 SGHTA, CDR2 FQGTGA. This CDR3 is CASSPLGSYNEQFF. The CDR3 region has the DNA TGTGCCAGCAGCCCCCTCGGCAGTTACAATGAGCAGTTCTTC.

This clonotype is large in the sample. This chain joins TRBV19 and TRBJ2-3; the D gene is possibly TRBD1 (6 bases). V lost 2 bases, J lost 5 bases, and 8 bases lay in between. This CDR3 has 13 amino acids. The V gene's germline CDR1 is LNHDA and CDR2 SQIVND (reference sequence). CDR3 region: CASSITGKDTQYF. CDR3 coding DNA: TGTGCCAGTAGTATAACAGGGAAAGATACGCAGTATTTT.

This clonotype is labeled as medium-sized (0.01 to 0.1%). V is TRBV20-1 and J is TRBJ2-6, with D uncertain. The CDR3 has 14 amino acids. The V and J ends lost 5 bases and 0 bases respectively, with 8 bases between them. Per the germline V gene, CDR1 is DFQATT and CDR2 is SNEGSKA (reference sequence). CDR3 nucleotide sequence: TGCAGTGCTCCCGCGAGCTCTGGGGCCAACGTCCTGACTTTC. Encoded protein: CSAPASSGANVLTF.

The chain couples TRBV2 to TRBJ2-1; D is perhaps TRBD2 (5 bases). CDR3 length equals 14 residues. Germline values: CDR1 SNHLY, CDR2 FYNNEI. Trimming cost V 8 bases and J 2 bases, with 13 bases left between them. CDR3 amino acids: CASVEPSPYNEQFF. In DNA form, the CDR3 reads TGTGCCAGCGTAGAGCCTAGCCCCTACAATGAGCAGTTCTTC.

This clonotype was detected only a few times. The rearrangement links TRBV30 to TRBJ1-1; D remains unclear. The CDR3 loop spans 12 amino acids. V was pared by 1 base and J by 1 base, with 4 bases between. Per the germline V gene, CDR1 is GTSNPN and CDR2 is SVGIG (reference sequence). In DNA, the CDR3 is TGTGCCTGGAGTGAGGAGAACACTGAAGCTTTCTTT. It yields the protein CAWSEENTEAFF. The full variable domain, rest sourced from reference TRBV30 and TRBJ1-1, is SQTIHQWPATLVQPVGSPLSLECTVEGTSNPNLYWYRQAAGRGLQLLFYSVGIGQISSEVPQNLSASRPQDRQFILSSKKLLLSDSGFYLCAWSEENTEAFFGQGTRLTVV.

This clonotype ranks as large. The genes are TRBV19 and TRBJ2-1; unclear D gene. Looked up from germline, CDR1 is LNHDA and CDR2 is SQIVND (reference sequence). V lost 6 bases to trimming and J lost 7 bases, with 16 bases between them. The CDR3 spans 14 residues. CDR3 amino acids: CASRSPDGFNEQFF. The CDR3 DNA reads TGTGCCAGTAGGAGCCCGGACGGGTTTAATGAGCAGTTCTTC.

This clonotype is deemed large. The rearrangement links TRBV4-1 to TRBJ2-1; no clear D. V shed 5 bases and J shed 0 bases, with 11 bases lying between them. Looked up from germline, CDR1 is MGHRA and CDR2 is YSYEKL. This CDR3 contains 15 residues. In DNA, the CDR3 is TGCGCCAGCAGCATAGACCGGAGCTCCTACAATGAGCAGTTCTTC. Its translation is CASSIDRSSYNEQFF.

Judged by abundance, this clonotype is medium-sized. V and J are TRBV29-1 and TRBJ2-3; TRBD1 matches at 7 bases. Per germline, CDR1 SQVTM and CDR2 ANQGSEA. The V and J ends lost 0 bases and 4 bases, in that order; junction bases with no gene match: 13. The CDR3 extends over 17 amino acids. The CDR3 region is CSVEDLAQGEGADTQYF. The CDR3 nucleotides read TGCAGCGTTGAAGATTTGGCGCAGGGGGAAGGAGCAGATACGCAGTATTTT.

This clonotype is judged large (0.1 to 1%). This rearrangement joins TRBV21-1 to TRBJ2-7. TRBV21-1 is deemed a pseudogene. This CDR3 comprises 15 residues. CDR3 sequence (DNA): TGTGCCAGCAGCCTCTCGACGGTGAGCTCCTACGAGCAGTACTTC. Its translation is CASSLSTVSSYEQYF.

This clonotype qualifies as medium-sized. The CDR3 loop reads CASSYSTLGSSYNEQFF. CDR3 sequence (DNA): TGTGCCAGCAGTTACTCGACATTGGGAAGCTCCTACAATGAGCAGTTCTTC. J is TRBJ2-1 and V is TRBV6-2 or TRBV6-3; D remains ambiguous. This CDR3 is 17 amino acids long. V shed 0 bases and J shed 0 bases, with 12 bases lying between them. Per the germline V gene, CDR1 is MNHEY and CDR2 is SVGEGT.

In its sample, this clonotype ranks as large (0.1 to 1%). The CDR3 DNA follows: TGCAGTGCTAGGCCTCTAGATACGCAGTATTTT. It is translated as CSARPLDTQYF. The V gene is TRBV20-1, the J gene TRBJ2-3; D is unresolved. This CDR3 is built from 11 residues. Trimming took 3 bases from V and 5 from J, leaving 6 bases between them. Germline V gene lookup returns CDR1 DFQATT and CDR2 SNEGSKA (reference sequence).